These 6 T cell receptor beta chains came from one sample sequenced in a study of cytomegalovirus exposure and HLA in healthy donors. PCR amplification relied on 60 Vbeta primers (plus 13 Jbeta primers). TCRdb's copy holds only in-frame clones and misses some; the assay was immunoSEQ multiplex PCR. The profile covers roughly 120,000 clones, with roughly two thirds appearing a single time and over 1.5% taken by the ten largest. Sequencing used PBMCs. The receptors here all came from a man aged 25 to 40 in good health and CMV-seropositive.

The genes are TRBV19 and TRBJ2-3; the D gene is possibly TRBD2 (5 bases). This CDR3 has 15 residues. Trimming removed 5 bases from V and 6 bases from J, with 18 bases in between. Germline assignment: CDR1 LNHDA and CDR2 SQIVND (reference sequence). The CDR3 loop reads CASSLGRVPWDTQYF. The CDR3 DNA follows: TGTGCCAGTAGTCTAGGGCGGGTCCCCTGGGATACGCAGTATTTT. The full variable domain, rest sourced from reference TRBV19 and TRBJ2-3, is DGGITQSPKYLFRKEGQNVTLSCEQNLNHDAMYWYRQDPGQGLRLIYYSQIVNDFQKGDIAEGYSVSREKKESFPLTVTSAQKNPTAFYLCASSLGRVPWDTQYFGPGTRLTVL.

The chain recombines TRBV5-6 with TRBJ2-7, with D unresolved. The CDR3 consists of 12 residues. CDR1 is SGHDT and CDR2 is YYEEEE in the germline V gene. Trimming pared 5 bases from V and 2 bases from J, leaving 8 bases between. The CDR3 sequence: CASSVTTYEQYF. CDR3 coding DNA: TGTGCCAGCAGTGTGACAACCTACGAGCAGTACTTC.

The V gene is TRBV5-1, the J gene TRBJ1-2; 8 bases map to TRBD1. The CDR3 is made up of 15 amino acids. The V gene's germline CDR1 is SGHRS and CDR2 YFSETQ. Germline trimming cut 0 bases from V and 4 bases from J; bases unmatched to any gene: 5. Here the CDR3 reads CASSLGQGTGYGYTF. The CDR3 DNA follows: TGCGCCAGCAGCTTGGGACAGGGGACCGGCTATGGCTACACCTTC. The full variable domain, in which reference TRBV5-1 and TRBJ1-2 provide the parts outside the CDR3, is KAGVTQTPRYLIKTRGQQVTLSCSPISGHRSVSWYQQTPGQGLQFLFEYFSETQRNKGNFPGRFSGRQFSNSRSEMNVSTLELGDSALYLCASSLGQGTGYGYTFGSGTRLTVV.

The rearrangement links TRBV5-6 to TRBJ2-3; D not certain. The CDR3 is 15 amino acids. Germline V gives CDR1 SGHDT, CDR2 YYEEEE. Trimming took 4 bases from V and 3 from J, leaving 15 bases between them. As DNA, the CDR3 is TGTGCCAGCAGCCCGCTGGTAGTTCTGACAGATACGCAGTATTTT. This gives the protein CASSPLVVLTDTQYF.

This clone has just one count. The chain is built from TRBV5-6 and TRBJ2-7; 7 positions agree with TRBD1. V lost 2 bases and J lost 2; bases outside the gene matches: 1. The CDR3 covers 13 residues. The germline V gene encodes CDR1 SGHDT and CDR2 YYEEEE. CDR3 in DNA: TGTGCCAGCAGCTTCGACAGGGCCTACGAGCAGTACTTC. Translating it yields CASSFDRAYEQYF.

CDR3 loop: CASSPPSSSYEQYF. DNA for the CDR3: TGTGCCAGCAGCCCCCCCTCAAGCTCCTACGAGCAGTACTTC. This chain uses TRBV11-1 with TRBJ2-5, with D unclear. The DNA end favors TRBJ2-7, so the J call may be wrong. The CDR3 covers 14 residues. The germline V gene has CDR1 SGHAT and CDR2 FQDESV (reference sequence).